Sequencing of this T cell receptor beta chain was carried out in a study of cytomegalovirus exposure and HLA in healthy donors (dated by TCRdb to 2017 to 2019). Describing the broader study: An earlier analysis of roughly 570 of the donors reported roughly 300 Gb of sequence data and some 110 million unique TCR beta sequences obtained from roughly 170 million T cells. An early release covering more than 500 HLA-typed donors comprised about 300 gigabases of sequencing data and roughly 86 million unique TCR sequences. The genetic ancestry cluster associated with self-reported Caucasian donors included 80% to 90% of the roughly 400 genotyped donors. The study aimed to test whether cataloging public T cell receptors could reveal signatures of past pathogen exposure. Using immunosequencing, the study profiled T cell repertoires from fewer than 700 subjects and related those repertoires to cytomegalovirus serostatus. Along with the approximately 650-subject first cohort, a separate validation cohort of some 130 different subjects was used. To predict cytomegalovirus infection status, the study brought together high-throughput TCR immunosequencing, statistical association of individual TCRs with disease status, and machine learning. In a later analysis, previously published TCR beta repertoires from some 640 donors were re-analyzed and high-resolution HLA genotyping was added so that TCR occurrence patterns could be studied. Rather than using new phenotypic data, the later analysis identified candidate immune exposures from TCR beta sequences and from how often those sequences occurred across donors. An earlier analysis of several hundred of the donors applied high-throughput TCR beta sequencing to assess whether each TCR beta V gene segment acted as functional or pseudogenic. Donor age, sex, ethnicity and CMV serostatus were compiled together with the repertoire data. A later genetic analysis took genome-wide SNP genotypes for 398 of the 666 donors and used that subset as a discovery cohort. All discovery cohort repertoires had been generated on a single sequencing platform. Class I and class II HLA loci were covered by the typing at four-digit resolution. Typing coverage varied by locus: roughly 620-640 donors for A, B, C, DRB1 and DQB1; approximately 500 for DQA1; around 570 for DPA1; 450 to 480 for DPB1. Because of strong linkage in the cohort, roughly five DR-DQ haplotypes were treated as single units for association and clustering. Among almost 400 genotyped donors of the cohort, an average of around 240,000 unique TCR beta nucleotide sequences were sequenced per donor, roughly 18% of them non-productive.

The cohort was made up of several hundred healthy bone marrow donors. At the time of sampling, all cohort members were nominally healthy, though unrecorded immune exposures were likely present. The donor tested CMV seronegative, placing the donor among the 350 or so seronegative members of the cohort. A peripheral blood sample was collected from each donor, and TCR beta sequencing was performed on peripheral blood mononuclear cells. The Qiagen DNeasy Blood Extraction Kit was used to extract genomic DNA from the blood cell samples. Details on this clone: Its antigen target is currently unknown. No base-level quality is on record; no much larger clone is a single base apart.

Overall results and qualifications from the work: In a later analysis, HLA-associated TCR beta chains were found to be more clonally expanded and to have lower generation probabilities than equally common non-associated chains. Correlated functional status among segregating V segments might reflect linkage disequilibrium, but an unknown experimental factor could not be ruled out. The classifier was reported to diagnose cytomegalovirus status with high specificity and sensitivity in both the original and validation cohorts. According to a later analysis, parvovirus B19, influenza, CMV and Epstein-Barr virus appeared linked to several top co-occurrence clusters. Strong co-occurrence of HLA alleles, especially DR and DQ, made assigning TCR associations to individual alleles difficult. Because the 87-base-pair reads could not distinguish some IMGT-functional V segments, including TRBV6-2 and TRBV6-3, those segments were excluded. According to a later analysis, TCR association rates differed among HLA loci, with DRB1 alleles showing the most associated TCRs and HLA-C alleles showing the fewest. While some public TCRs were present in many individuals, most TCR sequences turned up only very rarely across donors. The earlier analysis of almost 600 of the donors excluded 15 to 20 rarely observed V segments, including chromosome 9 orphons, because counts were too low. Compared with the roughly 670-donor mean, donors in an Asian-associated ancestry cluster had fewer N-insertions in productive TCRs, according to a later genetic analysis. The presence/absence analyses assumed that sequencing depth was roughly uniform across donors, and that assumption may not be true. In an earlier analysis of some 500 of the donors, most TCR beta V segments were observed in productive rearrangements about 87% or about 30% of the time, broadly matching IMGT annotations. A few of the identified cytomegalovirus-associated TCR beta chains were confirmed in vitro to be specific for cytomegalovirus antigens. According to a later analysis, most CMV-associated TCR beta chains appeared to be HLA-restricted, and the HLA associations seemed to be driven largely by CMV exposure. Immune exposure information for the cohort was limited to CMV serostatus. A further reported finding was that TCR beta sequences accurately predicted the HLA-A and HLA-B alleles for most subjects in the first cohort. HLA typing was unavailable for some donors at each locus, so association tests used only the typed subset. This cohort had only TCR beta chains sequenced, and the lack of alpha or paired-chain data limited which features could be detected. V-gene and J-gene trimming of TCR beta chains was associated with a missense DCLRE1C variant in a later genetic analysis, and the association was replicated in an independent cohort. A cluster of highly shared sequence variants was judged likely to be a technical artifact of the sequencing pipeline. According to the authors, the approach could potentially be generalized to other disease states and immunological phenotypes. A total of about 150 TCR beta chains were listed by the study as associated with cytomegalovirus. Specific HLA alleles were associated with roughly 17,000 TCR beta sequences at a false discovery rate of 0.05 in a later analysis.

Libraries came from the immunoSEQ multiplex PCR assay. A mixture of 60 forward primers for TCR Vbeta segments and 13 reverse primers for TCR Jbeta segments was used in the multiplex PCR. The CDR3 region of rearranged TCR beta genes was amplified from genomic DNA with a multiplex PCR assay. The amplified TCR beta libraries were sequenced on the Illumina HiSeq System as 87-base-pair reads. The published analysis was carried out like this. Across the 670 or so repertoires, a later analysis counted 78 million or so unique TCR beta chains, roughly 11 million of which were shared by at least two donors. A nearest-neighbor algorithm error-corrected the raw reads and collapsed the reads into unique sequences, merging closely related sequences to remove PCR and sequencing errors. Alignment of CDR3 sequences to IMGT reference sequences was used to assign V, D and J gene segments. For a sequence to be retained, a match of at least six nucleotides to both a V gene segment and a J gene segment was required. A rearrangement was called productive if the CDR3 had no stop codons and remained in frame with V and J, and every other rearrangement was called non-productive. Following IMGT convention, CDR3 was defined as the stretch from the second conserved V-encoded cysteine to the conserved J-encoded phenylalanine. Sequences without an unambiguous match to a single V gene segment were excluded from the earlier analysis of over 500 of the donors. An earlier analysis of several hundred of the donors called V segments functional above 56.7% productive rearrangements and segregating when the between-donor standard deviation exceeded 5%. To diagnose cytomegalovirus status from the catalog of TCR beta chain sequences, a statistical classification framework was built. In a later analysis, TCR nucleotide sequences were compared against IMGT/GENE-DB human TR gene sequences so that V and J genes could be assigned. Using the TCRdist pipeline, a later analysis assigned CDR3 sequences along with most-parsimonious VDJ recombination scenarios. In a later analysis, every TCR beta chain was defined by the combination of its CDR3 amino acid sequence and its V-gene family, and reads without a unique V-gene family were dropped. A later analysis removed over 500 highly shared, low-generation-probability nucleotide sequences to deal with suspected cross-contamination and a sequencing artifact. For each public chain, a later analysis derived a clonal expansion index from normalized ranks of inferred template counts within each repertoire. In a later analysis, generation probabilities were computed using a VDJ recombination model fitted to out-of-frame rearrangements, and the results were checked against IGoR. In a later analysis, hypergeometric tests were used to score TCR-TCR, TCR-HLA and TCR-CMV co-occurrence, with a repertoire-size bias correction applied to TCR pairs. In a later analysis, false discovery rates were estimated by permuting HLA or CMV assignments 20 times. A later analysis grouped co-occurring TCRs with DBSCAN, adding TCRdist sequence similarity when clustering within HLA-allele-positive subsets. Co-occurrence clustering excluded repertoires with fewer than 30,000 or more than 120,000 public chains, plus five with anomalous nucleotide sharing. TCRdb limited this immuneACCESS table to in-frame rearrangements with V and J called. A share of clones is missing; checked studies link under half to unresolved V genes, and the rest is unexplained. V, J and clone size are those of that table, while D and trimming were read from the DNA. In all, the sample holds 55,000 to 80,000 clones, and 82% of those were seen once. 1.9% of the sample is in the top ten clones.

The CDR3, cysteine through phenylalanine, is 13 amino acids long. Here the CDR3 DNA is all that survives: 39 bases in frame from base 1. V gives up 4 bases and J gives up 4 bases, and the segment between their germline ends measures 10 bases. As encoded in the germline V gene (reference sequence), CDR1 is WNHNN while CDR2 is SYGVQD. The sequence links TRBV10-1 to TRBJ1-1; the D gene assignment is ambiguous. The sequencing input was PBMCs. This sequence originates from a man younger than 30 in good health and CMV-seronegative. This receptor carries the CDR3 CASSAGTTTEAFF. The sequenced DNA is TGCGCCAGCAGTGCGGGAACGACCACTGAAGCTTTCTTT.